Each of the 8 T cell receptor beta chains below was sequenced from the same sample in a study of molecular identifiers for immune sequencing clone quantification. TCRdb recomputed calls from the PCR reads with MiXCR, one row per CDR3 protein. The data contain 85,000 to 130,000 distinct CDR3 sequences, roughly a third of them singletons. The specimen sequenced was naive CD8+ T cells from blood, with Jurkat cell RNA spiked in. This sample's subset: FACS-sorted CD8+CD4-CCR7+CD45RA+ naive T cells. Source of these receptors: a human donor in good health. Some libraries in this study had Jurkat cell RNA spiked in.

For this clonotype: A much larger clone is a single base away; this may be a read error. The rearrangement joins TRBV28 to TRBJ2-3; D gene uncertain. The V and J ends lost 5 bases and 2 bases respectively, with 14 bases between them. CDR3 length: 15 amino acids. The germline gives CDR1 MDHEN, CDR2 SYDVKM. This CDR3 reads CASSVWLANTDTQYF. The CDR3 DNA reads TGTGCCAGCAGTGTGTGGTTGGCTAACACAGATACGCAGTATTTT. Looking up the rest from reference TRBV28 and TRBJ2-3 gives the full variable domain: DVKVTQSSRYLVKRTGEKVFLECVQDMDHENMFWYRQDPGLGLRLIYFSYDVKMKEKGDIPEGYSVSREKKERFSLILESASTNQTSMYLCASSVWLANTDTQYFGPGTRLTVL.

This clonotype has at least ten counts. This CDR3 reads CATCPGFTDTQYF. CDR3 DNA: TGTGCCACCTGCCCGGGATTCACAGATACGCAGTATTTT. This chain links TRBV6-1 with TRBJ2-3, with D possibly matching TRBD2 (5 bases). The CDR3 length is 13 residues. V dropped 10 bases and J dropped 2 bases, with 13 bases sitting between them. Per germline, CDR1 MNHNS and CDR2 SASEGT.

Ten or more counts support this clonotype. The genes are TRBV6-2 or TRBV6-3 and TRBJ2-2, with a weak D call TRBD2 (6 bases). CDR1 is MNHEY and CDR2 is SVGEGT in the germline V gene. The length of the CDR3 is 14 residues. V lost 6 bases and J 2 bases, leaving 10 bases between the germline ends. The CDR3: CASSTGSNTGELFF. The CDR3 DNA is TGTGCCAGCAGCACCGGGAGTAACACCGGGGAGCTGTTTTTT.

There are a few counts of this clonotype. The CDR3, as DNA: TGTGCCATCAGTGAGTCAATCGGGAATGAGCAGTTCTTC. Amino acid sequence: CAISESIGNEQFF. This sequence joins TRBV10-3 and TRBJ2-1; D is ambiguous. V was cut by 0 bases and J by 7 bases, with 7 bases left in between. The CDR3 contains 13 residues. The germline V gene encodes CDR1 ENHRY and CDR2 SYGVKD.

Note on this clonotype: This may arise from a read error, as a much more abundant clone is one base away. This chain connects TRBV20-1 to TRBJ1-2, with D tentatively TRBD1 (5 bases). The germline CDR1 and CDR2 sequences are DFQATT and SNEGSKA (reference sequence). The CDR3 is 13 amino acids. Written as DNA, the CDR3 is TGCTGTGCTCCCCCTCCGGGGCGCTATGGCTACACCTTC. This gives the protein CCAPPPGRYGYTF.

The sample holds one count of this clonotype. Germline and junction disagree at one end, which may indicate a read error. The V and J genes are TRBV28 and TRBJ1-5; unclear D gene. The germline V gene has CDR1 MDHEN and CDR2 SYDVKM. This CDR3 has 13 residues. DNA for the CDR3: TGTGCCAGCAGCTCCTACTCCAATCGGCCCCGGCATTTT. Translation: CASSSYSNRPRHF.

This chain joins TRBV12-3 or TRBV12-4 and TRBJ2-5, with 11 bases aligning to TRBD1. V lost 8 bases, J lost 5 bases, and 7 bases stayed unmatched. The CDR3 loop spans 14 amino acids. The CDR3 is CASRKGQGGETQYF. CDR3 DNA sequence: TGTGCCAGCCGAAAGGGACAGGGGGGCGAGACCCAGTACTTC.

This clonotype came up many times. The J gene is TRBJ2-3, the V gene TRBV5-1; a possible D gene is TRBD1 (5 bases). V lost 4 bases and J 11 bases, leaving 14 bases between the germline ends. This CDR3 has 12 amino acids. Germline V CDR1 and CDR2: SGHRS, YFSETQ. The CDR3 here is CASSAGIPEQYF. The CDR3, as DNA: TGCGCCAGCAGCGCAGGGATCCCCGAGCAGTATTTT.